One sample yielded the 26 T cell receptor beta chains listed below, sequenced in a study of shared clonotypes between healthy human individuals. The method was immunoSEQ multiplex PCR; TCRdb's version includes in-frame clones alone and lacks a portion of them. Here the sample spans around 510,000 clones, around 96% being singletons. Source material: naive CD4+ T cells sorted from blood. Subset reported: CD45RA+ positively selected. The receptors derive from a woman aged 25 to 39 in good health.

The chain employs TRBV28 and TRBJ1-2, with a possible D match to TRBD1 (6 bases). Trimming took off 10 bases at V and 4 bases at J, with 16 bases between the two ends. The CDR3 has 13 amino acids. The germline CDR1 and CDR2 sequences are MDHEN and SYDVKM. The CDR3 reads CAILTGSGYGYTF. The CDR3 DNA reads as TGTGCCATCCTTACAGGGTCTGGCTATGGCTACACCTTC.

The V and J genes are TRBV19 and TRBJ1-5; the D gene is possibly TRBD1 (6 bases). V lost 3 bases and J lost 4, with 13 bases in between. Germline CDR1 reads LNHDA; CDR2 reads SQIVND (reference sequence). The CDR3 runs 15 residues. DNA of the CDR3: TGTGCCAGTAGTATGTTGTGGACAGAGAATCAGCCCCAGCATTTT. Its protein is CASSMLWTENQPQHF.

This clone was detected only once. The chain has TRBV7-2 and TRBJ1-2; perhaps TRBD1 as D (5 bases). The ends were cut back, 2 bases at V and 4 bases at J, with 14 bases in the middle. Germline V gives CDR1 SGHTA, CDR2 FQGNSA. The length of the CDR3 is 15 residues. The CDR3 DNA reads TGTGCCAGCAGCTTATCTGGGGGGGGAATCTATGGCTACACCTTC. It yields the protein CASSLSGGGIYGYTF.

The rearrangement links TRBV28 to TRBJ1-6; tentatively, D is TRBD1 (6 bases). This CDR3 comprises 14 residues. Germline-derived CDR1 and CDR2 are MDHEN and SYDVKM. Trimming left V 4 bases short and J 7 bases short, with 11 bases between. The CDR3 sequence is CASSYGGLNSPLHF. In DNA, the CDR3 is TGTGCCAGCAGTTACGGGGGCCTCAATTCACCCCTCCACTTT.

This chain joins TRBV28 and TRBJ1-2; D remains unclear. The CDR3 is 17 residues long. Between the trimmed V and J ends, which lost 4 bases and 0 bases, there was a span of 18 bases. Germline-derived CDR1 and CDR2 are MDHEN and SYDVKM. DNA for the CDR3: TGTGCCAGCAGTTCTTGGGTCCGCCGGGTCGCTAACTATGGCTACACCTTC. Translation: CASSSWVRRVANYGYTF.

This clone appeared a single time. As DNA, the CDR3 is TGTGCCAGCCACTTTGCCAGCAGGCCCACAGATACGCAGTATTTT. Encoded protein: CASHFASRPTDTQYF. The chain links TRBV28 to TRBJ2-3, with D unresolved. Trimming pared 8 bases from V and 2 bases from J, leaving 17 bases between. This CDR3 is built from 15 residues. Germline-derived CDR1 and CDR2 are MDHEN and SYDVKM.

This chain connects TRBV27 to TRBJ2-2; tentative D call: TRBD1 (5 bases). From germline, CDR1 is MNHEY and CDR2 SMNVEV (reference sequence). Trimming shortened V by 3 bases and J by 6 bases, and 11 bases separated the two germline ends. This CDR3 has 14 residues. DNA of the CDR3: TGTGCCAGCAGTTTTGGCAGGGCGTCCGGGGAGCTGTTTTTT. Residues: CASSFGRASGELFF.

This rearrangement joins TRBV4-1 to TRBJ2-1, with 8 bases matching TRBD2. In germline, CDR1 is MGHRA, CDR2 YSYEKL. CDR3 size: 17 residues. V shed 3 bases, J shed 4 bases, and the junction held 11 bases outside the gene matches. CDR3 protein: CASSQMPLAGQYNEQFF. The CDR3 DNA reads TGCGCCAGCAGCCAGATGCCCCTAGCGGGTCAATACAATGAGCAGTTCTTC.

The rearrangement joins TRBV11-2 to TRBJ2-1, with D possibly matching TRBD1 (5 bases). V lost 5 bases, J lost 8 bases, and 13 bases lay in between. The CDR3 runs to 13 residues. The V gene's germline CDR1 is SGHAT and CDR2 FQNNGV. CDR3 protein: CASSPGRDYEQFF. Here the CDR3 DNA reads TGTGCCAGCAGCCCTGGCAGGGATTATGAGCAGTTCTTC.

The V call is TRBV28, the J call TRBJ2-1; no firm D call. Trimming took off 5 bases at V and 4 bases at J, with 15 bases between the two ends. Germline V gene data show CDR1 as MDHEN and CDR2 as SYDVKM. This CDR3 spans 15 amino acids. The CDR3 nucleotides are TGTGCCAGCAGTCCCCCATCCCCCACTTACAATGAGCAGTTCTTC. Translation gives CASSPPSPTYNEQFF.

The chain has TRBV28 and TRBJ2-1; perhaps D is TRBD1 or TRBD2 (5 bases each). V was trimmed by 7 bases and J by 2 bases, leaving 12 bases between them. The CDR3 sequence is 14 residues long. Germline V gene sequence: CDR1 MDHEN, CDR2 SYDVKM. The CDR3: CASTTGTTYNEQFF. CDR3 nucleotides: TGTGCCAGCACCACCGGGACCACCTACAATGAGCAGTTCTTC.

The rearrangement joins TRBV19 to TRBJ2-2; no clear D gene. With 6 bases removed from V and 8 bases from J, the gap between germline ends came to 16 bases. In germline, CDR1 is LNHDA, CDR2 SQIVND (reference sequence). There are 14 residues in the CDR3. The CDR3 reads CASRIQTLSGELFF. CDR3 nucleotide sequence: TGTGCCAGTAGAATACAGACGTTATCGGGGGAGCTGTTTTTT. The variable domain in full, with the rest retrieved from reference TRBV19 and TRBJ2-2, is DGGITQSPKYLFRKEGQNVTLSCEQNLNHDAMYWYRQDPGQGLRLIYYSQIVNDFQKGDIAEGYSVSREKKESFPLTVTSAQKNPTAFYLCASRIQTLSGELFFGEGSRLTVL.

This chain joins TRBV7-2 and TRBJ1-4; 7 bases match TRBD1. CDR3 length: 15 residues. CDR1 SGHTA and CDR2 FQGNSA come from the germline V gene. With V trimmed by 7 bases and J by 5 bases, 10 bases remained unmatched. The CDR3 protein is CASNAIGGWNEKLFF. The CDR3 DNA reads TGTGCCAGCAACGCTATAGGGGGCTGGAATGAAAAACTGTTTTTT.

A single count supports this clone. The chain uses TRBV6-5 and TRBJ2-2; 7 nucleotides align to TRBD1. CDR1 MNHEY and CDR2 SVGAGI come from the germline V gene. The CDR3 spans 14 residues. After removal of 6 bases from V and 3 bases from J, the junction contained 4 bases not matched to a gene. The CDR3 sequence is CASRGGQYTGELFF. CDR3 sequence (DNA): TGTGCCAGCAGAGGGGGACAGTACACCGGGGAGCTGTTTTTT.

This clone was observed once. V usage is TRBV5-4 and J usage is TRBJ2-2; 8 nucleotides agree with TRBD2. Per germline, CDR1 SGHNT and CDR2 YYREEE (reference sequence). CDR3 length equals 15 residues. The V gene end was trimmed by 9 bases and the J gene end by 1 base; junction bases not matched to a gene: 8. This CDR3 is CATRSGSLNTGELFF. CDR3 nucleotide sequence: TGTGCCACCAGAAGCGGGAGTCTGAACACCGGGGAGCTGTTTTTT.

The V call is TRBV18, the J call TRBJ1-4; 9 bases agree with TRBD1. Germline values: CDR1 KGHSH, CDR2 LQKENI. The CDR3 runs 15 residues. V shed 6 bases and J 2 bases; nucleotides not matched to a gene: 4. DNA for the CDR3: TGTGCCAGCTCCGGACAGGGGACGACTAATGAAAAACTGTTTTTT. This codes for CASSGQGTTNEKLFF.

The genes are TRBV19 and TRBJ2-7; 9 bases agree with TRBD2. CDR1 and CDR2 (germline): LNHDA, SQIVND (reference sequence). This CDR3 region has 15 residues. The trim removed 6 bases at V and 7 bases at J, leaving 13 bases unmatched. This chain's CDR3 is CASSLGAGGPGEQYF. CDR3 coding DNA: TGTGCCAGTAGCCTTGGGGCGGGAGGGCCGGGGGAGCAGTACTTC.

This clone occurred a few times. The chain couples TRBV4-1 to TRBJ2-1; D possibly corresponds to TRBD1 (5 bases). Germline V gene data show CDR1 as MGHRA and CDR2 as YSYEKL. There are 14 residues in the CDR3. Trimming stripped 0 bases from V and 12 bases from J, with 15 bases between. Here the CDR3 DNA reads TGCGCCAGCAGCCAAGAGACGTTCAGGGAACGGCAGTTCTTC. Residues: CASSQETFRERQFF.

The V and J genes are TRBV9 and TRBJ2-7; a weak D match, TRBD2 (6 bases). V lost 4 bases to trimming and J lost 0 bases, with 14 bases between them. Germline V lookup: CDR1 SGDLS, CDR2 YYNGEE. CDR3 length: 15 amino acids. The CDR3 region is CASSPGTSYSYEQYF. The DNA of the CDR3 is TGTGCCAGCAGCCCCGGGACTTCATACTCCTACGAGCAGTACTTC.

The chain employs TRBV5-1 and TRBJ1-2, with D unresolved. Trimming took 0 bases from V and 4 from J, leaving 13 bases between them. Germline CDR1 is SGHRS and CDR2 is YFSETQ. The CDR3 extends over 15 amino acids. Written as DNA, the CDR3 is TGCGCCAGCAGCTTGGACCGGCGCTGGGGCTATGGCTACACCTTC. Translated, it gives CASSLDRRWGYGYTF.

The CDR3 region has the DNA TGTGCCAGCAGTTTAATCTTTGGACTAGCCTCCTACGAGCAGTACTTC. Translated: CASSLIFGLASYEQYF. The chain combines TRBV28 with TRBJ2-7; 8 bases are a match to TRBD2. The junction had 6 bases not matched to a gene; V was cut back by 2 bases and J by 0 bases. CDR1 and CDR2 from the germline V gene are MDHEN and SYDVKM. The CDR3 spans 16 residues. Based on the CDR3 plus reference TRBV28 and TRBJ2-7, the full variable domain is DVKVTQSSRYLVKRTGEKVFLECVQDMDHENMFWYRQDPGLGLRLIYFSYDVKMKEKGDIPEGYSVSREKKERFSLILESASTNQTSMYLCASSLIFGLASYEQYFGPGTRLTVT.

The rearrangement joins TRBV5-1 to TRBJ2-7, with D perhaps being TRBD1 or TRBD2 (5 bases each). With 5 bases removed from V and 0 bases from J, the gap between germline ends came to 15 bases. Germline V CDR1 and CDR2: SGHRS, YFSETQ. This CDR3 has 15 amino acids. The chain's CDR3 is CASSYGTGSSYEQYF. The CDR3, as DNA: TGCGCCAGCAGTTACGGGACGGGAAGCTCCTACGAGCAGTACTTC.

The rearrangement joins TRBV28 to TRBJ2-7; D call uncertain. Germline lookup yields CDR1 MDHEN and CDR2 SYDVKM. Between the trimmed V and J ends, which lost 7 bases and 0 bases, there was a span of 16 bases. The CDR3 is made up of 15 amino acids. In nucleotides, the CDR3 is TGTGCCAGCACCTCAAAGGTCATTAGCTCCTACGAGCAGTACTTC. Translation gives CASTSKVISSYEQYF.

This clone was seen a handful of times. The chain has TRBV2 and TRBJ2-3, with D unresolved. CDR3 length: 11 residues. Germline CDR1 and CDR2: SNHLY and FYNNEI. The V end was cut by 6 bases, the J end by 2 bases, with 3 bases between. The CDR3: CASSYTDTQYF. CDR3 nucleotide sequence: TGTGCCAGCAGCTACACAGATACGCAGTATTTT.

V is TRBV6-5 and J is TRBJ1-5; perhaps TRBD1 as D (5 bases). The germline CDR1 and CDR2 sequences are MNHEY and SVGAGI. The length of the CDR3 is 15 residues. V was clipped by 6 bases and J by 5 bases, with 17 bases between them. The CDR3 sequence: CASRSVLGADQPQHF. CDR3 nucleotide sequence: TGTGCCAGCAGATCCGTTCTCGGGGCCGATCAGCCCCAGCATTTT.

The V gene is TRBV6-6, the J gene TRBJ2-2, with D perhaps matching TRBD1 (5 bases). The ends were cut back, 6 bases at V and 3 bases at J, with 14 bases in the middle. This CDR3 has 15 amino acids. The germline V gene has CDR1 MNHNY and CDR2 SVGAGI (reference sequence). In nucleotides, the CDR3 is TGTGCCAGCAGCCGACCAGGGCCCGACACCGGGGAGCTGTTTTTT. Amino acid sequence: CASSRPGPDTGELFF.